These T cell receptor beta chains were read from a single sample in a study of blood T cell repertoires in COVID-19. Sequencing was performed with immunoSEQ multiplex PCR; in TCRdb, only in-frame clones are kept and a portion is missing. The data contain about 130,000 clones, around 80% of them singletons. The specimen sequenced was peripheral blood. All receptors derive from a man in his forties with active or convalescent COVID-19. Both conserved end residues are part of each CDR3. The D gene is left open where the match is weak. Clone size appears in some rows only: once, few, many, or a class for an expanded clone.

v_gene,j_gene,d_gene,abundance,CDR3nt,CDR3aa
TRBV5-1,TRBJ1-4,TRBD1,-,TGCGCCAGCCCCGCAGGGACAGGGCGTGAAAAACTGTTTTTT,CASPAGTGREKLFF
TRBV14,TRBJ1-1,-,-,TGTGCCAGCAGCCAAACGGGCCCCGGAGGGACTGAAGCTTTCTTT,CASSQTGPGGTEAFF
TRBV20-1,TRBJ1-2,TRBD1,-,TGCAGTGCTAGTCAGGGGACAGGAAACTATGGCTACACCTTC,CSASQGTGNYGYTF
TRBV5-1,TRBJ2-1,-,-,TGCGCCAGCAGCCCCGAAGAGGAGCAGTTCTTC,CASSPEEEQFF
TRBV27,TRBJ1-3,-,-,TGTGCCAGCAGTTTTGGTCGGGGGGTTGGAAACACCATATATTTT,CASSFGRGVGNTIYF
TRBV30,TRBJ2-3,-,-,TGTGCCTGGAGTAGGAGCGGAGTAGATACGCAGTATTTT,CAWSRSGVDTQYF
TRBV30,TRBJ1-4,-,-,TGTGCCTGTCAGGGGCCCCCGAATGAAAAACTGTTTTTT,CACQGPPNEKLFF
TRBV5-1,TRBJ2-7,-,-,TGCGCCAGCAGCTTGATGGTGGTAGACGAGCAGTACTTC,CASSLMVVDEQYF
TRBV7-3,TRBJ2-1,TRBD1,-,TGTGCCAGCAGCTCGGGGGACAGGTACAATGAGCAGTTCTTC,CASSSGDRYNEQFF
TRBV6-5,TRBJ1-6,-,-,TGTGCCAGCACCTATAGGGGGGGAAATTCACCCCTCCACTTT,CASTYRGGNSPLHF
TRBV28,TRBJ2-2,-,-,TGTGCCAGTAAAGGAGGGGGCGCGGGCACCGGGGAGCTGTTTTTT,CASKGGGAGTGELFF
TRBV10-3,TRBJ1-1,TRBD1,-,TGTGCCATCAGTGTGGGACAGGGGGCTGGGGGCACTGAAGCTTTCTTT,CAISVGQGAGGTEAFF
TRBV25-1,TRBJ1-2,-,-,TGTGCCAGCAGTGAGCCCTATAACTATGGCTACACCTTC,CASSEPYNYGYTF
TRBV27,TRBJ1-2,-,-,TGTGCCAGCAGTTTTTCGACAGGCTATGGCTACACCTTC,CASSFSTGYGYTF
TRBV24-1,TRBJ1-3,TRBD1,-,TGTGCCACCAGTGATTCCCGGGACAGGTCCTCTGGAAACACCATATATTTT,CATSDSRDRSSGNTIYF
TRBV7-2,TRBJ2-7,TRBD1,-,TGTGCCAGCAGCCCACCCCCGGGACAGGGGACCTACGAGCAGTACTTC,CASSPPPGQGTYEQYF
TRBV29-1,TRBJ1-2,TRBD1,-,TGCAGCGTTTCAGGACAGGCGGACTATGGCTACACCTTC,CSVSGQADYGYTF
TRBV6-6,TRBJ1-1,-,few,TGTGCCAGCAGTTCCCCGAACTGGGACTATGAAGCTTTCTTT,CASSSPNWDYEAFF
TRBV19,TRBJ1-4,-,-,TGTGCCAGTAGTATCGAGCGAGGGACTAATGAAAAACTGTTTTTT,CASSIERGTNEKLFF
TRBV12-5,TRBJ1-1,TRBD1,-,TGTGCTAGTGGTCCGGGGACAGGAATGAACACTGAAGCTTTCTTT,CASGPGTGMNTEAFF
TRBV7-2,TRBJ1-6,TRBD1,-,TGTGCCAGCAGCTTAGGGACAGGGGGCCGCAATTCACCCCTCCACTTT,CASSLGTGGRNSPLHF
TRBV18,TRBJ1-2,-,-,TGTGCCAGCTCACCCCTGGACTCCCTTGGCTACACCTTC,CASSPLDSLGYTF
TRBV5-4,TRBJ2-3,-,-,TGTGCCAGCAGCTTTACGGGGGATACGCAGTATTTT,CASSFTGDTQYF
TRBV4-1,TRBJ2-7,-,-,TGCGCCAGCAGCCAAGCTGCAGGGTTGTACGAGCAGTACTTC,CASSQAAGLYEQYF